This entry is about one TCR beta chain. With 2 bases clipped from V and 6 bases from J, the junction kept 5 bases outside the gene matches. The germline V gene has CDR1 LGHNA and CDR2 YNFKEQ. The CDR3 totals 14 residues. The sample belongs to a study of blood T cell repertoires in COVID-19. Turning to the study itself: The United States, Italy and Spain supplied acute and convalescent COVID-19 samples. From T cells, B-cell-depleted T cells, or PBMCs came the material, which was cDNA or gDNA.

How the authors handled the data: Amplification with reference gene primers provided the estimates of nucleated cell counts. The assay was immunoSEQ multiplex PCR, and TCRdb's table has in-frame clones only and misses some. V and J calls plus clone size are reproduced from that table; the DNA served to infer D and trimming. The sample lists 90,000 to 110,000 clones; 85% to 90% were seen once. The V call is TRBV4-2, the J call TRBJ2-3, with TRBD1 matching 7 bases. This receptor was obtained from a human donor in a cohort sampled during active COVID-19. Material: peripheral blood. Here the CDR3 DNA reads TGTGCCAGCAGCCAACCAGGACAGGTGGATACGCAGTATTTT. It yields the protein CASSQPGQVDTQYF.